Here is one T cell receptor beta chain with its context. In germline, CDR1 is SNHLY, CDR2 FYNNEI. This CDR3 spans 16 amino acids. V lost 7 bases and J lost 8; bases outside the gene matches: 11. This entry comes from a study of sequential checkpoint blockade in melanoma. Produced via immunoSEQ multiplex PCR; TCRdb's table is partial and in-frame only. The table includes about 25,000 clones, around 73% detected once. Treatment defined: randomized to nivolumab then ipilimumab (arm A) or the reverse (arm B). PBMC sorting kept live CD3+CD8+ cells without CD19 or CD56. The sequences come from CD8+ T cells sorted from blood (inferred from file names), collected from a patient given nivolumab and ipilimumab in sequence. The source is a human donor with melanoma. The V and J genes are TRBV2 and TRBJ2-1; 13 nucleotides match TRBD2. Here the CDR3 DNA reads TGTGCCAGCAAAAACCCACTAGCGGGGGGGCTGGATGAGCAGTTCTTC. Residues: CASKNPLAGGLDEQFF.